This TCR beta chain was retrieved from a study of blood T cell repertoires in COVID-19. Sequencing was performed with immunoSEQ multiplex PCR; in TCRdb, only in-frame clones are kept and a portion is missing. The repertoire holds around 320,000 clones, with 90% as singletons. Assignments of participants to cohorts depended upon their own reported clinical history. Participants in the exposed group had met a COVID-19 case in the 2 weeks before joining the study. V lost 7 bases to trimming and J lost 2 bases, with 17 bases between them. The CDR3 is 14 residues long. Germline assignment: CDR1 SQVTM and CDR2 ANQGSEA.

Sequenced sample: PBMCs or T cells enriched from blood (not recorded which). The chain couples TRBV29-1 to TRBJ1-2; possible D gene TRBD1, 5 bases. The TCR was taken from a woman in her 30s who had been exposed to COVID-19. The CDR3 protein is CSARKSGGNYGYTF. CDR3 bases: TGCAGCGCTAGAAAATCGGGGGGAAACTATGGCTACACCTTC.